One T cell receptor beta chain is described in this entry. This clonotype has a count of ten or more. Its antigen is not yet known. Per-base qualities were not stored, and no clone one base away is much larger. CDR1 and CDR2 are read off the germline V gene as SGHDT and YYEEEE. From the cysteine up to the phenylalanine, the CDR3 has a length of 15 residues. The only DNA kept is the CDR3, 45 bases in frame from the first base. V is reduced by 0 bases and J by 0 bases, leaving a spacing of 7 bases between them. This sample was taken from a study of blood T cells in healthy people across ages (dated by TCRdb to between 2015 and 2017). Regarding the complete study: In model experiments, template switching captured roughly one uniquely barcoded TCR beta cDNA molecule for every two T cells. The donors were split into four age groups: young (average 16 years), middle-aged (39), aged (roughly 65) and long-lived (approximately 89). To track age-related changes in TCR beta repertoire diversity, the study relied on deep sequencing normalized with unique cDNA molecular identifiers. Donors of different ages were randomly distributed across sequencing lanes to avoid experimental bias. The study analyzed two additional independent replicas of 1 million unique cDNA reads from the same blood draw for two donors, one aged 18 to 29 and one aged 80 or older. General study outcomes and caveats: Compared with the aged group, the long-lived group had more naive CD4+ T cells, fewer expanded clones and increased TCR diversity, suggesting age selection. Because profiling used bulk unsorted PBMCs, naive and antigen-experienced compartments could not be compared conclusively. As age increased, observed TCR beta diversity per million T cells dropped in a roughly linear way, and a significant reduction was already evident by age 40. The CMV infection status of donors was not known, potentially confounding age-related changes in expanded clonotypes. Total diversity estimates from one million sequenced T cells were considered lower bounds and underestimates. There was a strong correlation between observed TCR beta diversity and the percentage of naive T cells measured by flow cytometry.

The receptor library was made with 5' RACE. Sequencing used an Illumina HiSeq 2500. The second PCR ran for about 6 to 12 cycles and used a J-beta primer mix along with a sample-barcoded 5' primer. A unique molecular identifier was introduced onto each TCR beta cDNA molecule by a template-switch 5' adaptor carrying 12 random nucleotides. Each sample yielded at least 3 million CDR3-containing paired-end reads. First-strand cDNA synthesis was performed from all RNA using the Mint cDNA synthesis kit, with priming by a TRBC-specific oligonucleotide. All cDNA was treated with uracil-DNA glycosylase and then went through a first 18-cycle PCR with the universal primers M1SS and BC2_uni_R. In the original analysis: For normalization, 1 million high-quality reads were randomly selected from each sample, with every read carrying a distinct molecular identifier. Instead of being binned into consensus sequences, reads that shared molecular identifiers were thrown out. MiTCR, set to a Q25 quality threshold and the strictest error-elimination algorithm, was used for CDR3 identification, clonotype clustering and error correction. A nonparametric unseen species model using Euler transformation provided a lower-bound estimate of total TCR beta diversity. Through fastp at Q25 and MiXCR, TCRdb rebuilt clones from the public reads, retaining in-frame beta chains. Every entry covers one CDR3 protein and lists the most common genes and DNA from its rows. The V and J calls shown here were made by TCRdb, not taken from the authors' results. The sample table lists 590,000 or so distinct CDR3 sequences, approximately 30% of them with a count of one. The top ten constitute 15% to 18% of the sample.

The donors were roughly 40 Caucasian individuals from Russia, aged roughly 6 to 100 years, who were systemically healthy. Ten milliliters of peripheral blood were drawn from each donor into EDTA-treated Vacutainer tubes. Ficoll-Paque density-gradient centrifugation was used to isolate PBMCs, with at least 7 million per sample. Trizol reagent was used to extract total RNA from the PBMCs, yielding at least 5.5 micrograms per sample. The percentages of naive CD45RAhigh/CD27high T cells were determined by flow cytometry on a PBMC aliquot from every donor. The chain links TRBV5-6 with TRBJ1-5; the D gene assignment is ambiguous. This clonotype was sampled from a woman older than 75 in good health. Sequenced input: blood. CDR3 reads: CASSLVVYSNQPQHF. The DNA sequence is as follows: TGTGCCAGCAGCTTGGTTGTGTATAGCAATCAGCCCCAGCATTTT.